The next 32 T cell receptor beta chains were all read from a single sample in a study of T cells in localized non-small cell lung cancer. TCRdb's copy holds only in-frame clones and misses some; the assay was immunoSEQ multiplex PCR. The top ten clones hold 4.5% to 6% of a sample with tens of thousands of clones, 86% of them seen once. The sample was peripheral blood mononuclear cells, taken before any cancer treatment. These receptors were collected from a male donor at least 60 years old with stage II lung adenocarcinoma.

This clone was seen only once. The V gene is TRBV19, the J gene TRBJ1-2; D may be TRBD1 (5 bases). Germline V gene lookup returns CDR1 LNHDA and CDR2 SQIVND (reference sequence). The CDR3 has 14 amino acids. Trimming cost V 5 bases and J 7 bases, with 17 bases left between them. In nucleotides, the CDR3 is TGTGCCAGTAGTTCACGGACAAGCCTCCCTGGCTACACCTTC. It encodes CASSSRTSLPGYTF.

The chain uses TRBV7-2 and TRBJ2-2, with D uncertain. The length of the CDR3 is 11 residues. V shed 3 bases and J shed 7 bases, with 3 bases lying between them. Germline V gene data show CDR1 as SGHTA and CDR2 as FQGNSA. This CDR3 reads CASSFGGELFF. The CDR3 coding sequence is TGTGCCAGCAGCTTCGGCGGGGAGCTGTTTTTT.

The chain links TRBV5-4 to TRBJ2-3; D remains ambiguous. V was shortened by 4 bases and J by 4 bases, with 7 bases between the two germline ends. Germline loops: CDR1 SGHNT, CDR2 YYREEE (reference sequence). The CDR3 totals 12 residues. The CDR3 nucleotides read TGTGCCAGCAGCCCGTACTCAGATACGCAGTATTTT. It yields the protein CASSPYSDTQYF.

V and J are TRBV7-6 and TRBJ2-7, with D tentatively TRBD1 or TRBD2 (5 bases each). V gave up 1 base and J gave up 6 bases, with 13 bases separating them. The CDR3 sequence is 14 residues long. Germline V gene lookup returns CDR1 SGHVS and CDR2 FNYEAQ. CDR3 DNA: TGTGCCAGCAGCTTAGGCCAGGGCCGGGGCGAGCAGTACTTC. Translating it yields CASSLGQGRGEQYF. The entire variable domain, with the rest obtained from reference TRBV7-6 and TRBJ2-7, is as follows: GAGVSQSPRYKVTKRGQDVALRCDPISGHVSLYWYRQALGQGPEFLTYFNYEAQQDKSGLPNDRFSAERPEGSISTLTIQRTEQRDSAMYRCASSLGQGRGEQYFGPGTRLTVT.

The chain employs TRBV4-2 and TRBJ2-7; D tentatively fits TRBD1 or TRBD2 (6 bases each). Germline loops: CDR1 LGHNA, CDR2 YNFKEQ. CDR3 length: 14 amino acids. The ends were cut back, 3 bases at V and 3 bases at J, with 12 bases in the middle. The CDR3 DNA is TGTGCCAGCAGCCAGGAAGGGGGACTCTACGAGCAGTACTTC. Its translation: CASSQEGGLYEQYF.

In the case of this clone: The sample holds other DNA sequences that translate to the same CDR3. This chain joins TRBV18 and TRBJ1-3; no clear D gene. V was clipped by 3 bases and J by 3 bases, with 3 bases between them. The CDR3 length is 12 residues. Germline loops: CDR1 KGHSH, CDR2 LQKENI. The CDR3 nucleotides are TGTGCCAGCTCACCGAGTGGAAACACCATATATTTT. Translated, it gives CASSPSGNTIYF.

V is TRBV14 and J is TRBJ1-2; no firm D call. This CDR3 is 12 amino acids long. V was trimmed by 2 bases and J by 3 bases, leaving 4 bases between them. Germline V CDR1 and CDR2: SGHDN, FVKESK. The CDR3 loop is CASSQFHYGYTF. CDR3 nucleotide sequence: TGTGCCAGCAGCCAATTTCACTATGGCTACACCTTC. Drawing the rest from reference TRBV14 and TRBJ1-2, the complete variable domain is EAGVTQFPSHSVIEKGQTVTLRCDPISGHDNLYWYRRVMGKEIKFLLHFVKESKQDESGMPNNRFLAERTGGTYSTLKVQPAELEDSGVYFCASSQFHYGYTFGSGTRLTVV.

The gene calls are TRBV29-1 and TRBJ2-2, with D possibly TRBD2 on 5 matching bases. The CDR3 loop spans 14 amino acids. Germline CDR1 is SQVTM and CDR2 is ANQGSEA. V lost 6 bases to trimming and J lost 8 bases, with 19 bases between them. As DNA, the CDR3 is TGCAGCGTGTCGCTAGCTACGAATGTGGGGGAGCTGTTTTTT. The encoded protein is CSVSLATNVGELFF.

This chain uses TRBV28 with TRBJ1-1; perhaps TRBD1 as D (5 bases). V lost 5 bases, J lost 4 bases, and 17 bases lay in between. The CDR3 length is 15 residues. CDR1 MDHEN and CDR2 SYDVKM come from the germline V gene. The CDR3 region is CASSVQQEGVTEAFF. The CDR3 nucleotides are TGTGCCAGCAGTGTACAACAGGAAGGGGTCACTGAAGCTTTCTTT.

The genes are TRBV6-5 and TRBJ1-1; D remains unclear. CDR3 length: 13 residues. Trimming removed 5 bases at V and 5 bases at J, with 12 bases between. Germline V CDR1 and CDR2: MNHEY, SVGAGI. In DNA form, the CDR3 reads TGTGCCAGCAGTGAATCTTGGGGTACTGAAGCTTTCTTT. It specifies CASSESWGTEAFF.

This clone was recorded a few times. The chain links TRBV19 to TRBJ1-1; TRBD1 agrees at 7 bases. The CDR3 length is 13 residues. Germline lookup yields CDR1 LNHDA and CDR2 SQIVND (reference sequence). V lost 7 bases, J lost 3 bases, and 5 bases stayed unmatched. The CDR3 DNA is TGTGCCAGTAAAACGACAGGGCACACTGAAGCTTTCTTT. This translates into CASKTTGHTEAFF.

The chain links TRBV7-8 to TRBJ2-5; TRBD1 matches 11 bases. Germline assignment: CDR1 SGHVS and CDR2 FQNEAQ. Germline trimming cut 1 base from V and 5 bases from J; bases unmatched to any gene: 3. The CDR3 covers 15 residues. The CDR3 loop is CASSLGTGGLETQYF. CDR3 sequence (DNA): TGTGCCAGCAGCTTAGGGACAGGGGGCCTTGAGACCCAGTACTTC.

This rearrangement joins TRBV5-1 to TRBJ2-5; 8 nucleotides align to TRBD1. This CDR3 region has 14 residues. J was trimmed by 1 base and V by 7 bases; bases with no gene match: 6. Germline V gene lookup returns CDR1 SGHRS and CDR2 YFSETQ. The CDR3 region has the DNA TGCGCCAGCGGCCTTGGGACAGGCCAAGAGACCCAGTACTTC. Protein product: CASGLGTGQETQYF.

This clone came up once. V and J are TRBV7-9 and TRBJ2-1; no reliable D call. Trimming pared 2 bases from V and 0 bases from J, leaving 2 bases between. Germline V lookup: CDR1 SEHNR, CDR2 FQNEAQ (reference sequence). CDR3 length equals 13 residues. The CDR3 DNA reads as TGTGCCAGCAGCTTAAGCTCCTACAATGAGCAGTTCTTC. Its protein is CASSLSSYNEQFF.

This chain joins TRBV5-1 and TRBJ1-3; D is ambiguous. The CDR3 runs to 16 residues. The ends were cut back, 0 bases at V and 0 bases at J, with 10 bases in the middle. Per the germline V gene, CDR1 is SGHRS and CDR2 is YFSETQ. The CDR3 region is CASSLAGRSSGNTIYF. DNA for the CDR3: TGCGCCAGCAGCTTGGCCGGTCGGAGCTCTGGAAACACCATATATTTT.

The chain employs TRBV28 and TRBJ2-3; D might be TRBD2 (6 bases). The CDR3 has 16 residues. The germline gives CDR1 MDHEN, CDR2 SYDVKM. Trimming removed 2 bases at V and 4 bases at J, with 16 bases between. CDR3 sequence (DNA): TGTGCCAGCAGTTTAAAGGCGGGAACAGGCCCAGATACGCAGTATTTT. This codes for CASSLKAGTGPDTQYF.

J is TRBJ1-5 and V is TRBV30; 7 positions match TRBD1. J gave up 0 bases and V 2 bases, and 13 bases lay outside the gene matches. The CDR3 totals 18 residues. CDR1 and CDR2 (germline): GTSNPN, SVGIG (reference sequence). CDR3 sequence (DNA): TGTGCCTGGAGTCCCGGCGGAGGGGGCCCATTTAGCAATCAGCCCCAGCATTTT. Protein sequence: CAWSPGGGGPFSNQPQHF.

CDR3 sequence reads: CASSSTTSGRAAQYF. In DNA, the CDR3 is TGTGCCAGCAGTTCAACTACTAGCGGGAGGGCCGCGCAGTACTTC. The chain combines TRBV5-6 with TRBJ2-7, with 13 nucleotides matching TRBD2. J lost 9 bases, V lost 5 bases, and 11 bases had no gene match. The CDR3 loop spans 15 amino acids. Germline V lookup: CDR1 SGHDT, CDR2 YYEEEE.

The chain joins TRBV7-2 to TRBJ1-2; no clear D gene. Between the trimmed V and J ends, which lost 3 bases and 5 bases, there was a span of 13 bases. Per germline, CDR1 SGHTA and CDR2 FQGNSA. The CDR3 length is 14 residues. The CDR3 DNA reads TGTGCCAGCAGCTTGATTCAGAGAGCTTATGGCTACACCTTC. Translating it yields CASSLIQRAYGYTF.

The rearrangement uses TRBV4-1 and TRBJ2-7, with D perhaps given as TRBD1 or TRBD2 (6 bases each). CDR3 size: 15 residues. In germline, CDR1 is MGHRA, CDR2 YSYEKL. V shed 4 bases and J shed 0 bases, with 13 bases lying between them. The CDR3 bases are TGCGCCAGCAGCCCGGGGGCGGCTTTCTCCTACGAGCAGTACTTC. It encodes CASSPGAAFSYEQYF.

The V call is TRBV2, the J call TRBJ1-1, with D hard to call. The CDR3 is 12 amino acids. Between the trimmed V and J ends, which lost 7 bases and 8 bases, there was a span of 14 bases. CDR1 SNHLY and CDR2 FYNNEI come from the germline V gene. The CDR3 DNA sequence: TGTGCCAGCACGGGCGCTGGCTCCGAAGCTTTCTTT. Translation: CASTGAGSEAFF. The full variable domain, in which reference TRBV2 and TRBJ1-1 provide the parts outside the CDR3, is EPEVTQTPSHQVTQMGQEVILRCVPISNHLYFYWYRQILGQKVEFLVSFYNNEISEKSEIFDDQFSVERPDGSNFTLKIRSTKLEDSAMYFCASTGAGSEAFFGQGTRLTVV.

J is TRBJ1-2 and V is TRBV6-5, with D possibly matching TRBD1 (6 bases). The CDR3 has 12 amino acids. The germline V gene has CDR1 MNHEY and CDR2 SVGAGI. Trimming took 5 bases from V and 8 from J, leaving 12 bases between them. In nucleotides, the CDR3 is TGTGCCAGCAGTAAAGGGGGAGGAGGCTACACCTTC. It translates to CASSKGGGGYTF.

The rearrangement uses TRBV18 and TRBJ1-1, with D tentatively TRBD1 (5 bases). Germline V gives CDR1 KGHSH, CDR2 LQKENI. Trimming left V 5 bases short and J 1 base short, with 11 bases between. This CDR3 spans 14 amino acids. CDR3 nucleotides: TGTGCCAGCTCAGCCGACAGACAGAACACTGAAGCTTTCTTT. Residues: CASSADRQNTEAFF.

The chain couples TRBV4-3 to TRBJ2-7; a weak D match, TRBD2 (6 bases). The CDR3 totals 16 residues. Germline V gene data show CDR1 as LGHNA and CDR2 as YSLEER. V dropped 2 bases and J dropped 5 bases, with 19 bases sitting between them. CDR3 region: CASSQTTEGGENEQYF. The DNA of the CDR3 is TGCGCCAGCAGCCAAACGACGGAGGGCGGGGAGAACGAGCAGTACTTC.

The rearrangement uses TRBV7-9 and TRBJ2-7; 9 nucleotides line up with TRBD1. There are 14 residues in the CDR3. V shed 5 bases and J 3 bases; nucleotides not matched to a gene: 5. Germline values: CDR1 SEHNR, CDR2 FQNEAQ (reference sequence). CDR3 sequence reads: CASSRPGQGYEQYF. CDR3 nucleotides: TGTGCCAGCAGCCGTCCGGGACAGGGCTACGAGCAGTACTTC. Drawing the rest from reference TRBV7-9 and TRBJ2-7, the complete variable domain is DTGVSQNPRHKITKRGQNVTFRCDPISEHNRLYWYRQTLGQGPEFLTYFQNEAQLEKSRLLSDRFSAERPKGSFSTLEIQRTEQGDSAMYLCASSRPGQGYEQYFGPGTRLTVT.

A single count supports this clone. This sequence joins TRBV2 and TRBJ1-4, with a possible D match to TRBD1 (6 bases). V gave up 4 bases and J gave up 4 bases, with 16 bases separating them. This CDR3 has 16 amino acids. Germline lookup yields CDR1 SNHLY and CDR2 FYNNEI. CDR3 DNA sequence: TGTGCCAGCAGTGTAGGGGGAGGGGGACTTAATGAAAAACTGTTTTTT. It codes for CASSVGGGGLNEKLFF.

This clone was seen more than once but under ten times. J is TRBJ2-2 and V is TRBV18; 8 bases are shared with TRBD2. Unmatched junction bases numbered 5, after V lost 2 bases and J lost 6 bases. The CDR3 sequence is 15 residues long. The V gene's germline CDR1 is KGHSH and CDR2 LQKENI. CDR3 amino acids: CASSPSRGGPGELFF. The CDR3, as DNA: TGTGCCAGCTCACCATCCCGGGGGGGTCCCGGGGAGCTGTTTTTT.

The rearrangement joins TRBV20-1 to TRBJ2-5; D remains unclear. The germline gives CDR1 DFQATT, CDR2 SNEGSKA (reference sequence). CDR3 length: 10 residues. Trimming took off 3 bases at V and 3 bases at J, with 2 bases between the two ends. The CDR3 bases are TGCAGTGCTAGGGAAGAGACCCAGTACTTC. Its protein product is CSAREETQYF.

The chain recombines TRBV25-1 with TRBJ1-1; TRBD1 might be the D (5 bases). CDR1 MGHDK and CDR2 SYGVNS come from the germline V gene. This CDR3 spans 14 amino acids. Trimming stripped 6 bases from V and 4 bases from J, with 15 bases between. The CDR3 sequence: CASSTGGSFTEAFF. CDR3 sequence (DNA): TGTGCCAGCAGCACGGGGGGGAGTTTCACTGAAGCTTTCTTT.

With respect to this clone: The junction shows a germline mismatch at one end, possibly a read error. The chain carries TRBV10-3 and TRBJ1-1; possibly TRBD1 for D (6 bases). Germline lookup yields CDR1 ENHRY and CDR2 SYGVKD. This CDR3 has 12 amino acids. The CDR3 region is CAISDGGSEAFF. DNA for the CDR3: TGTGCCATAAGTGATGGGGGCAGCGAAGCTTTCTTT.

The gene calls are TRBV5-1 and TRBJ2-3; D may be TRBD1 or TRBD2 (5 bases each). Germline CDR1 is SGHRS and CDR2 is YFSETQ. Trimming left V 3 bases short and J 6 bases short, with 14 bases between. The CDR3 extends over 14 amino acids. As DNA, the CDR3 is TGCGCCAGCAGCTCACGGGGCTCGGGGGATACGCAGTATTTT. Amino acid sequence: CASSSRGSGDTQYF.

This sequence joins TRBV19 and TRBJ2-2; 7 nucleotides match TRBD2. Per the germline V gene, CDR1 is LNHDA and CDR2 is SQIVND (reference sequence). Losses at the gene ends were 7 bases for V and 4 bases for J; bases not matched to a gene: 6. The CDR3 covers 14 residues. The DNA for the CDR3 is TGTGCCAGTACTCCGCGGGAGTCCACCGGGGAGCTGTTTTTT. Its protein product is CASTPRESTGELFF.